The 6 T cell receptor beta chains given below trace back to one sample, sequenced in a study of T cell repertoires in cytomegalovirus infection. For these TCRs, the target antigens are not known. A single record per CDR3 protein comes from TCRdb applying MiXCR to the reads. The table shows about 830,000 distinct CDR3 sequences, with 32% occurring only once. The source material was cultured CD8+ T cells from PBMCs, sampled from culture after CMV antigen stimulation. The receptors come from a human donor in good health (CMV status not recorded). Some clones in this sample may be carry-over from other donors' samples.

This clonotype showed up just once. The chain recombines TRBV29-1 with TRBJ2-5, with D perhaps TRBD1 or TRBD2 (5 bases each). This CDR3 comprises 12 residues. V lost 2 bases and J 4 bases, leaving 8 bases between the germline ends. Germline V gives CDR1 SQVTM, CDR2 ANQGSEA. CDR3 bases: TGCAGCGTTGAAACTGGGGGAGAGACCCAGTACTTC. It encodes CSVETGGETQYF.

The sample holds many counts of this clonotype. J is TRBJ2-2 and V is TRBV18; 11 nucleotides line up with TRBD2. The CDR3 length is 19 residues. Germline trimming cut 4 bases from V and 1 base from J; bases unmatched to any gene: 11. Germline CDR1 reads KGHSH; CDR2 reads LQKENI. Written as DNA, the CDR3 is TGTGCCAGCTCACTATCCTCCGGGACTAGCGGACTGAACACCGGGGAGCTGTTTTTT. This translates into CASSLSSGTSGLNTGELFF.

The table lists this clonotype with a few counts. V gene TRBV12-3 or TRBV12-4 combines with J gene TRBJ2-5; TRBD2 is a possible D gene (7 bases). The CDR3 contains 13 residues. The ends were cut back, 8 bases at V and 0 bases at J, with 10 bases in the middle. Here the CDR3 DNA reads TGTGCCAGCGGGGGGGCAGACCAAGAGACCCAGTACTTC. It specifies CASGGADQETQYF.

This rearrangement joins TRBV29-1 to TRBJ2-2; 9 nucleotides match TRBD1. J gave up 4 bases and V 6 bases, and 9 bases lay outside the gene matches. Germline assignment: CDR1 SQVTM and CDR2 ANQGSEA. This CDR3 is 15 amino acids long. The CDR3 is CSVPDRGRTTGELFF. The CDR3 DNA follows: TGCAGCGTGCCCGACAGGGGGAGGACCACCGGGGAGCTGTTTTTT.

This clonotype was detected only a few times. The V and J genes are TRBV7-3 and TRBJ1-6; possible D gene TRBD1, 5 bases. This CDR3 has 13 residues. Trimming removed 4 bases at V and 8 bases at J, with 9 bases between. CDR1 is SGHTA, CDR2 FQGTGA, per germline. The CDR3 here is CASSYGGYSPLHF. CDR3 sequence (DNA): TGTGCCAGCAGCTATGGGGGATATTCACCCCTCCACTTT.

This clonotype was counted a few times. CDR3 bases: TGTGCCAGCAGTCTCTTGAAGAACACTGAAGCTTTCTTT. Translated, it gives CASSLLKNTEAFF. The chain carries TRBV6-2 or TRBV6-3 and TRBJ1-1; D gene ambiguous. Trimming pared 5 bases from V and 1 base from J, leaving 8 bases between. Germline V gene sequence: CDR1 MNHEY, CDR2 SVGEGT. This CDR3 has 13 amino acids.